This is a list of T cell receptor beta chains from one sample in a study of sequential checkpoint blockade in melanoma. Clones were sequenced by immunoSEQ multiplex PCR, and TCRdb holds only the in-frame ones, with some missing. The sample includes approximately 14,000 clones, approximately 78% of them seen just once. Sample: CD8+ T cells sorted from blood (inferred from file names), taken from a patient given nivolumab and ipilimumab in sequence. Source of these receptors: a human donor with melanoma. CDR3s include the opening cysteine and the closing phenylalanine or tryptophan. Fields, in order: V gene, CDR3 protein.

TRBV9	CASSHPLNEVKDGDGYTF
TRBV7-9	CASSYPRTGGGNYEQYF
TRBV11-3	CASSLGDTEAFF
TRBV4-1	CASSPGGELFF
TRBV6-6	CASSYWGDAGQEQFF
TRBV19	CASRGDRGYEQYF
TRBV15	CATSRDVGLAGEDTQYF
TRBV5-5	CASSLQITDGYTF
TRBV15	CATSREQGASYEQYF
TRBV30	CAWSGHALDTQYF
TRBV5-1	CASSGGALPYEQYF
TRBV5-4	CASTVARANTDTQYF
TRBV30	CAWSVLVGQASYGYTF
TRBV6-5	CASRHAQGYEQYF
TRBV7-7	CASSFAPGVTEQYF
TRBV5-6	CASSSPGGFTDTQYF
TRBV13	CASSPGGPETQYF
TRBV21-1	CASSPGTSHNEQFF